The source of this T cell receptor beta chain is a study of blood T cell repertoires in COVID-19. The repertoire was sequenced with immunoSEQ multiplex PCR; TCRdb's copy has only in-frame clones and lacks some. Here the sample spans 180,000 or so clones, roughly 86% being singletons. The age range of participants was about 18 to 90 years, with residence in about two dozen US areas. Germline lookup yields CDR1 PRHDT and CDR2 FYEKMQ (reference sequence). The CDR3 has 13 residues. The V and J ends lost 7 bases and 6 bases respectively, with 16 bases between them. This rearrangement joins TRBV13 to TRBJ2-7; D perhaps matches TRBD2 (5 bases). This receptor was obtained from a man aged 40-50 years with acute COVID-19. The sequenced material came from PBMCs or T cells enriched from blood (not recorded which). DNA of the CDR3: TGTGCCAGCACTTTGGGAGAACCCATCGAGCAGTACTTC. It encodes CASTLGEPIEQYF.